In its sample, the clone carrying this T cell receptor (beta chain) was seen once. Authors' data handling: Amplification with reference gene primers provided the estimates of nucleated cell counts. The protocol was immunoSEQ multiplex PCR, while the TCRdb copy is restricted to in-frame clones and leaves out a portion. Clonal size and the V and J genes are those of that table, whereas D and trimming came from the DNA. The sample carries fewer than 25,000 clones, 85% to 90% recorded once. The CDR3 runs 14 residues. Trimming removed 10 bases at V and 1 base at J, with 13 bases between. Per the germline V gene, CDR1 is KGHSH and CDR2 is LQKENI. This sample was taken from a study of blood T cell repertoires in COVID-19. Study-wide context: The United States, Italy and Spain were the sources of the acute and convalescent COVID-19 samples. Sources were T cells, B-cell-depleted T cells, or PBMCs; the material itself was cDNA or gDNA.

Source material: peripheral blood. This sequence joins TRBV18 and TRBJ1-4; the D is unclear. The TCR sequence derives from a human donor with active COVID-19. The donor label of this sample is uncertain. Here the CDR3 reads CATAEFGTNEKLFF. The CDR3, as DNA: TGTGCCACCGCCGAGTTCGGAACTAATGAAAAACTGTTTTTT.